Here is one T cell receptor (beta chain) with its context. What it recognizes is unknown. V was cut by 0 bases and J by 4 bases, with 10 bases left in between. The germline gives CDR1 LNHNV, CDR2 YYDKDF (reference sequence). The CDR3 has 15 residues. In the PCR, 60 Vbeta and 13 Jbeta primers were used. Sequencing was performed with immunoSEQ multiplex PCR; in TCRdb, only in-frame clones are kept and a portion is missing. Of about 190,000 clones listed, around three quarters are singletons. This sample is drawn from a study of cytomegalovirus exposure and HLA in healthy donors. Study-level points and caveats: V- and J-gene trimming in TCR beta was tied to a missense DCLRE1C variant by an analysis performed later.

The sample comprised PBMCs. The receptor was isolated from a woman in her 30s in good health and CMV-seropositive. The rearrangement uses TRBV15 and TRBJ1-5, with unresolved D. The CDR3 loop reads CATSRDRGENQPQHF. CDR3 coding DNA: TGTGCCACCAGCAGAGATCGGGGAGAAAATCAGCCCCAGCATTTT.